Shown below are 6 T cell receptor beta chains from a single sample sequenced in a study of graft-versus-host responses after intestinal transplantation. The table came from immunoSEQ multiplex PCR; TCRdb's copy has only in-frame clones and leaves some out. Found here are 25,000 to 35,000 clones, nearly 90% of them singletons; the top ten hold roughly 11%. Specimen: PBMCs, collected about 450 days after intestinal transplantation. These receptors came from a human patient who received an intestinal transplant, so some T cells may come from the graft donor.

CDR3 sequence (DNA): TGTGCCAGCAGCGCACAGGGGCGGTTGGCGGGAGGAGACTCCTACGAGCAGTACTTC. As protein: CASSAQGRLAGGDSYEQYF. The chain joins TRBV7-2 to TRBJ2-7; tentatively, D is TRBD2 (8 bases). The CDR3 covers 19 residues. Per the germline V gene, CDR1 is SGHTA and CDR2 is FQGNSA. Trimming shortened V by 5 bases and J by 0 bases, and 26 bases separated the two germline ends.

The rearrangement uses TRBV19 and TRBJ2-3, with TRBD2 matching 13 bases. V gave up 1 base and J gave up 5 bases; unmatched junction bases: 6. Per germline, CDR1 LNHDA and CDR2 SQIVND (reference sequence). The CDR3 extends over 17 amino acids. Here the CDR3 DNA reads TGTGCCAGTAGTATAGCAGTACTAGCGGGAGGGGAAGATACGCAGTATTTT. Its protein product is CASSIAVLAGGEDTQYF.

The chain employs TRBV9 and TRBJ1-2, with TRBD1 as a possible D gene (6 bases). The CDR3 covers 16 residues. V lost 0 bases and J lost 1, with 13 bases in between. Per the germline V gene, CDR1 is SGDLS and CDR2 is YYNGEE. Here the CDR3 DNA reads TGTGCCAGCAGCGTAGATGGAGGGGGGGATAACTATGGCTACACCTTC. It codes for CASSVDGGGDNYGYTF.

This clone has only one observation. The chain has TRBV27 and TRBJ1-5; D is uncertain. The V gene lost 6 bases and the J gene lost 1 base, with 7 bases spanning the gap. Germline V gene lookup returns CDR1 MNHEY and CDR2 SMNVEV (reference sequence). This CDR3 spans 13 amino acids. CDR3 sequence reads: CASSRSSNQPQHF. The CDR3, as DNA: TGTGCCAGCAGCAGGTCGAGCAATCAGCCCCAGCATTTT.

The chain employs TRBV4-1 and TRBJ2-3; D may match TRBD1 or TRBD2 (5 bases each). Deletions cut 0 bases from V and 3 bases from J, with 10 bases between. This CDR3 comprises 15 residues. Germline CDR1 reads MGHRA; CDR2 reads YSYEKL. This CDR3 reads CASSQDGTRTDTQYF. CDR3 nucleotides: TGCGCCAGCAGCCAAGACGGGACGAGGACAGATACGCAGTATTTT.

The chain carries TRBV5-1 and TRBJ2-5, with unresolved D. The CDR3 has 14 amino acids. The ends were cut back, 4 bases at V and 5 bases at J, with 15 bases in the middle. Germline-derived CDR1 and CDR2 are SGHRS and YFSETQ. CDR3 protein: CASSPLRPQETQYF. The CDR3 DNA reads TGCGCCAGCAGCCCGCTTAGGCCGCAGGAGACCCAGTACTTC.